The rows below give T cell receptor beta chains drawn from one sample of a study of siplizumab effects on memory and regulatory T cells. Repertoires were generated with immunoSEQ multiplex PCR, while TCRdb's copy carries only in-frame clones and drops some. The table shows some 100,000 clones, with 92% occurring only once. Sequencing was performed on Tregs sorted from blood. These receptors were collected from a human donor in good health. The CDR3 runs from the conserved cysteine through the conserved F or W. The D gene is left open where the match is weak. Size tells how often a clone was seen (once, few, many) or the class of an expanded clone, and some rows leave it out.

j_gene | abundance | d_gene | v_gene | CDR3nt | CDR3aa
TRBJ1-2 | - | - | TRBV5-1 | TGCGCCAGCAGCTTGGAGGAAGCAGAAACATATGGCTACACCTTC | CASSLEEAETYGYTF
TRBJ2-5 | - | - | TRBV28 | TGTGCCAGCAGTTTGAACAGGAAAGAGACCCAGTACTTC | CASSLNRKETQYF
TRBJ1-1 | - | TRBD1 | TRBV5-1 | TGCGCCAGCAGCCCGGGTCGACAGGGACGAACTGAAGCTTTCTTT | CASSPGRQGRTEAFF
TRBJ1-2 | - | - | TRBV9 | TGTGCCAGCAATTTGGGCCCGGGGACCTCCTATGGCTACACCTTC | CASNLGPGTSYGYTF
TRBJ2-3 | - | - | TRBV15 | TGTGCCACCAGCAGAGAGGTGAACAGCGGAGATACGCAGTATTTT | CATSREVNSGDTQYF
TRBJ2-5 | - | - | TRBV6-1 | TGTGCCAGCAGTGAAGGCGGGACACCCGGCGTGGAGACCCAGTACTTC | CASSEGGTPGVETQYF
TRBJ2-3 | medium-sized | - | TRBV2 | TGTGCCAGCAGACGGGAAGCGGATACGCAGTATTTT | CASRREADTQYF
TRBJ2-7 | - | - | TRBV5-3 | TGTGCCAGAAGCCGCTATGACAGAGACTACGAGCAGTACTTC | CARSRYDRDYEQYF
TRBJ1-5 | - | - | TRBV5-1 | TGCGCCAGCAGCTTGAGTGCCGATCAGCCCCAGCATTTT | CASSLSADQPQHF
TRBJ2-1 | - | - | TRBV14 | TGTGCCAGCAGCCAATTCCGGGGGTCTGAGCAGTTCTTC | CASSQFRGSEQFF
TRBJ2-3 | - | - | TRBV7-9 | TGTGCCATCGCGGGGACAGATACGCAGTATTTT | CAIAGTDTQYF
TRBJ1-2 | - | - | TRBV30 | TGTGCCTGGAGTGGTACCAGCAGCTATGGCTACACCTTC | CAWSGTSSYGYTF
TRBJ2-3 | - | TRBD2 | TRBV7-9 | TGTGCCAGCAGCTCTAGCGGCCCTAGCACAGATACGCAGTATTTT | CASSSSGPSTDTQYF
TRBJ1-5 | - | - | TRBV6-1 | TGTGCCAGCAGTGAAGCAAGGCAGCAGCCCCAGCATTTT | CASSEARQQPQHF
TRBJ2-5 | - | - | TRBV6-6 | TGTGCCAGCCAAGGCGCCCAAGAGACCCAGTACTTC | CASQGAQETQYF
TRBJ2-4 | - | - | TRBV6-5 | TGTGCCAGCAGCCGCGGGATTGCCAAAAACATTCAGTACTTC | CASSRGIAKNIQYF
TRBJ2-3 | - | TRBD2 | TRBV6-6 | TGTGCCAGCACCATTAGAGTAGCGGGAACAGATACGCAGTATTTT | CASTIRVAGTDTQYF
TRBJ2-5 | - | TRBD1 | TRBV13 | TGTGCCAGCAGCTCCACAAGGACAGGCAAAGAGACCCAGTACTTC | CASSSTRTGKETQYF
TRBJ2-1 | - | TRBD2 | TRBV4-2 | TGTGCCAGCAGCCCAACTCTAGCGGGAGGAATTGCACGTGAGCAGTTCTTC | CASSPTLAGGIAREQFF
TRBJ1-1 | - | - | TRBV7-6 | TGTGCCAGCAGCTTAGGCGGGACGGATAACACTGAAGCTTTCTTT | CASSLGGTDNTEAFF
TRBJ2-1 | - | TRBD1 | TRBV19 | TGTGCCACCGGGGACAGGGGCCACAATGAGCAGTTCTTC | CATGDRGHNEQFF
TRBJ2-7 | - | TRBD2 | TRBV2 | TGTGCCAGCAAGCGGGAGTCCTACGAGCAGTACTTC | CASKRESYEQYF
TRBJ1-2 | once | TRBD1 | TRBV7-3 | TGTGCCAGCAGCCCCGGGCAGGGGGCACCTGGCTACACCTTC | CASSPGQGAPGYTF
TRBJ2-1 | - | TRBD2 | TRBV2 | TGTGCCAGCAGTGAATCACAGGGACTAGCGTTCAATGAGCAGTTCTTC | CASSESQGLAFNEQFF
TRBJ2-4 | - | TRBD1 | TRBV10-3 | TGTGCCATCAGTGAGAGGACAGGGCCCTTTCCTGAGAACATTCAGTACTTC | CAISERTGPFPENIQYF
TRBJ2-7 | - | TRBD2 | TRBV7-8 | TGTGCCAGCAGCCAGGGGGGACTAGCGGCCAGCTCCTACGAGCAGTACTTC | CASSQGGLAASSYEQYF
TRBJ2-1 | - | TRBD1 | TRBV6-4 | TGTGCCAGCAGTGTAACAGGGGGCGGAATCGACAATGAGCAGTTCTTC | CASSVTGGGIDNEQFF
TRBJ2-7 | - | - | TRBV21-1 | TGTGCCAGCGCCGGGGACAGGGCCTCCTACGAGCAGTACTTC | CASAGDRASYEQYF
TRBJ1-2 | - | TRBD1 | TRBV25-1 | TGTGCCAGCAGCCCGAGGGGGCAGGATGGCTACACCTTC | CASSPRGQDGYTF
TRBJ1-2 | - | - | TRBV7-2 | TGTGCCAGCATCCCCGACAGGTTCAACTATGGCTACACCTTC | CASIPDRFNYGYTF
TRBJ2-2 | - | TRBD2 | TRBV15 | TGTGCCACCAGCAGAGTATTTGGACTAGCGGGAGTAGGGACCGGGGAGCTGTTTTTT | CATSRVFGLAGVGTGELFF
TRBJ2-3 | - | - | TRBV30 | TGTGCCTGGAGTGTAGGCGGGACTAGCACAGATACGCAGTATTTT | CAWSVGGTSTDTQYF
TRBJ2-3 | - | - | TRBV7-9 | TGTGCCAGCAGCTTGGCAAGGCTCCCCACAGATACGCAGTATTTT | CASSLARLPTDTQYF
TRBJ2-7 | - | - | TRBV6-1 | TGTGCCAGCAGTGTCGGCAGGACTTACTACGAGCAGTACTTC | CASSVGRTYYEQYF
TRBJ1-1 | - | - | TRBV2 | TGTGCCAGCAGTCCCAACACTGAAGCTTTCTTT | CASSPNTEAFF
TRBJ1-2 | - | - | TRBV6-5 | TGTGCCAGCAGTTACCAGGGGCCTTCCTATGGCTACACCTTC | CASSYQGPSYGYTF
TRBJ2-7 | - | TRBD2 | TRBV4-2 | TGTGCCAGCAGCCCAGTGGTCGCTAGCGGTTCCTACGAGCAGTACTTC | CASSPVVASGSYEQYF
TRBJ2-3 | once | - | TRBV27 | TGTGCCAGCAGTGAAGCCAGGGGTTTGGATACGCAGTATTTT | CASSEARGLDTQYF
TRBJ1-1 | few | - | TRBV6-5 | TGTGCCAGCAGTTACTCGAGATGGGGGCTGGTCACTGAAGCTTTCTTT | CASSYSRWGLVTEAFF